Listed below are T cell receptor beta chains from one sample, sequenced in a study of shared clonotypes between healthy human individuals. Generated by immunoSEQ multiplex PCR, the TCRdb table keeps only in-frame clones and is missing some. This sample has more than 500,000 clones, with around 96% found just once. The sequencing sample was made of naive CD4+ T cells sorted from blood. The receptors come from a woman aged 25 to 39 in good health. CDR3s include the opening cysteine and the closing phenylalanine or tryptophan.

v_call cdr3_aa
TRBV7-9 CASSLRAASYEQYF
TRBV30 CAWSLGELHNQPQHF
TRBV27 CASSLGAPEYNEQFF
TRBV13 CASSSTTWLAGENTGELFF
TRBV7-6 CASSLARGETEKLFF
TRBV5-1 CASTLTAGNEQYF
TRBV5-4 CASSSIGGGRNTGELFF
TRBV10-3 CAISAGRGADTDTQYF
TRBV4-1 CASSQGVLAGVREQFF
TRBV5-1 CASSQSGQGLFF
TRBV5-5 CASSLRLAGLEQYF
TRBV27 CASSGGTNYEQYF
TRBV2 CASSLSQNSNQPQHF
TRBV18 CASSPGQGLFQGQPQHF
TRBV6-5 CASRRGGAEAFF
TRBV6-1 CASSERAVYGYTF
TRBV19 CASSILAGGYEQYF
TRBV7-8 CASSLLTSGAPYEQYF
TRBV6-5 CASNQQGTWYEQYF
TRBV29-1 CSVVFDRGDTEAFF
TRBV28 CASSSGTLVGESPQHF
TRBV28 CASSLYRRQVGNQPQHF
TRBV25-1 CASSDIGGQNYGYTF